The source of this T cell receptor beta chain is a study of shared clonotypes between healthy human individuals. Findings of the study overall: Clonotypes shared by all four donors outscored non-shared clonotypes in generation probability.

The germline CDR1 and CDR2 sequences are SGHRS and YFSETQ. The CDR3 extends over 14 amino acids. V lost 0 bases, J lost 2 bases, and 8 bases lay in between. Comment on this clone: What it binds is not known. Other DNA sequences in this specimen translate into the identical CDR3.

The deep-level immunoSEQ assay was used. Profiling relied on immunoSEQ multiplex PCR, and the TCRdb table lists in-frame clones only, not all of them. The sample contains fewer than 1.6 million clones, less than 99% of which appear only once. The rearrangement joins TRBV5-1 to TRBJ2-5, with D unclear. The receptor was derived from a man aged 30 to 39 in good health. The sequenced sample was naive CD4+ T cells sorted from blood. Subset of the sample: CD45RA+ positively selected. The CDR3: CASSLVTAQETQYF. CDR3 bases: TGCGCCAGCAGCTTGGTCACAGCTCAAGAGACCCAGTACTTC.